This T cell receptor (beta chain) is drawn from a study of blood T cell repertoires in COVID-19. Study background: In each case, the material was cDNA or gDNA derived from T cells, B-cell-depleted T cells, or PBMCs.

This clone was seen only a few times. The V end was cut by 5 bases, the J end by 1 base, with 6 bases between. The CDR3 has 13 residues. In germline, CDR1 is MDHEN, CDR2 SYDVKM. Study processing details: Nucleated cell counts were estimated from reference gene primer amplification. Profiled with immunoSEQ multiplex PCR; TCRdb holds only in-frame clones, not every one. That table is the source of V, J and clone size, and D and trimming were worked out from the DNA. The table has under 130,000 clones, 84% seen once. V usage is TRBV28 and J usage is TRBJ2-1, with D possibly being TRBD1 (6 bases). This receptor was identified in a human donor in a cohort sampled during active COVID-19. The material sequenced was peripheral blood. In DNA form, the CDR3 reads TGTGCCAGCAGTGGACAGTCCTACAATGAGCAGTTCTTC. Translating gives CASSGQSYNEQFF.